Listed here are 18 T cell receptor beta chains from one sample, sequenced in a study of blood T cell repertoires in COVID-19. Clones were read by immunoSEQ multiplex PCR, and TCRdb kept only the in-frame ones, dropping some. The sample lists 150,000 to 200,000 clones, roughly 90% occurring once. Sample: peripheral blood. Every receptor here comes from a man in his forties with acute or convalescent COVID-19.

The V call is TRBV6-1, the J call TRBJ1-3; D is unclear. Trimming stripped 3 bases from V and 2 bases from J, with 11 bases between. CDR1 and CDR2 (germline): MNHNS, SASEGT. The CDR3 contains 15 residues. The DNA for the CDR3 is TGTGCCAGCAGTGACAGGTCAATCCCTGGAAACACCATATATTTT. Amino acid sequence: CASSDRSIPGNTIYF.

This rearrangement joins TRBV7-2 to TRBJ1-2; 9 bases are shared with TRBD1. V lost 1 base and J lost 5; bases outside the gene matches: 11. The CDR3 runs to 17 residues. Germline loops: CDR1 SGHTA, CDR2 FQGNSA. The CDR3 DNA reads TGTGCCAGCAGCTTAGAAGGACAGGGGCGAGGACCTTATGGCTACACCTTC. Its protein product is CASSLEGQGRGPYGYTF.

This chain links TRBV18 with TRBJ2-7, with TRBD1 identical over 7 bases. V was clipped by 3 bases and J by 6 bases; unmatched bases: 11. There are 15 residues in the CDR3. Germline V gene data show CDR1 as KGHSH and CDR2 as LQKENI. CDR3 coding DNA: TGTGCCAGCTCACCCCCGACAGGGTGGATTGGCGAGCAGTACTTC. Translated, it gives CASSPPTGWIGEQYF. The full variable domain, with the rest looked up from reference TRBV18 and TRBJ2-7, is NAGVMQNPRHLVRRRGQEARLRCSPMKGHSHVYWYRQLPEEGLKFMVYLQKENIIDESGMPKERFSAEFPKEGPSILRIQQVVRGDSAAYFCASSPPTGWIGEQYFGPGTRLTVT.

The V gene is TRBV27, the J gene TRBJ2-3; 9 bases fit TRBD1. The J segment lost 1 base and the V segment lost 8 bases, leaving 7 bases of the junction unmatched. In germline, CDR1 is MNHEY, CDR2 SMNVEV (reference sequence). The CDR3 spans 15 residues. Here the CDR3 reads CASARDRVRTDTQYF. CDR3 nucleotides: TGTGCCAGCGCCCGGGACAGGGTTCGCACAGATACGCAGTATTTT.

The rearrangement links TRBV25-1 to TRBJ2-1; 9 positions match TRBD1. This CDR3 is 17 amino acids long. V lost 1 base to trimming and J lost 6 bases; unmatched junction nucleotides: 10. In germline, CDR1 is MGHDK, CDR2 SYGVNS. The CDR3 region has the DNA TGTGCCAGCAGTGAATCGTTCCCGGGACAGGGTATCAATGAGCAGTTCTTC. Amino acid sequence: CASSESFPGQGINEQFF.

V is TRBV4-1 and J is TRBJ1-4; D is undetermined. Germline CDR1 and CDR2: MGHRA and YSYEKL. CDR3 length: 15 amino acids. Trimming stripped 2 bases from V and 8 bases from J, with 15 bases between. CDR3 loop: CASSQTRRPGEKLFF. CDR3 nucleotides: TGCGCCAGCAGCCAAACACGTCGTCCGGGGGAAAAACTGTTTTTT.

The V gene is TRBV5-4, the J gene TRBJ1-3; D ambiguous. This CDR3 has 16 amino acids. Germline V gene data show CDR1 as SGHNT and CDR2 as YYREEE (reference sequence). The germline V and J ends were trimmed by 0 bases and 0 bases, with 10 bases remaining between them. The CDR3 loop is CASSLETISSGNTIYF. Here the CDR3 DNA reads TGTGCCAGCAGCTTGGAAACGATTAGCTCTGGAAACACCATATATTTT. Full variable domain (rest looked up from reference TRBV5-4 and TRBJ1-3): ETGVTQSPTHLIKTRGQQVTLRCSSQSGHNTVSWYQQALGQGPQFIFQYYREEENGRGNFPPRFSGLQFPNYSSELNVNALELDDSALYLCASSLETISSGNTIYFGEGSWLTVV.

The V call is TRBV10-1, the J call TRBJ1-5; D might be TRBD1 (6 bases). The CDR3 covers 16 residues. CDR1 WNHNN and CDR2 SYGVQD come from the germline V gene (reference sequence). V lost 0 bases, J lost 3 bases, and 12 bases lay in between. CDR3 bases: TGCGCCAGCAGTGAGTCCAGGACAGTCTTCAATCAGCCCCAGCATTTT. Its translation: CASSESRTVFNQPQHF.

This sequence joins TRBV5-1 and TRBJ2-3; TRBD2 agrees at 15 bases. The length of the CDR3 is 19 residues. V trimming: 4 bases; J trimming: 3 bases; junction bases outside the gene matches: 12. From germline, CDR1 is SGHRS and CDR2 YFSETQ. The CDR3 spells CASSRTSGGASPWTDTQYF. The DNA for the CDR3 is TGCGCCAGCAGCCGGACTAGCGGGGGGGCCTCACCGTGGACAGATACGCAGTATTTT.

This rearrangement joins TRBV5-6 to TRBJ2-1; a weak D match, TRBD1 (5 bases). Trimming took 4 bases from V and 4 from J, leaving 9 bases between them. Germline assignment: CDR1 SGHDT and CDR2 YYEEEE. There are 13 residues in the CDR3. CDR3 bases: TGTGCCAGCAGCCGATACAGGTACAATGAGCAGTTCTTC. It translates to CASSRYRYNEQFF. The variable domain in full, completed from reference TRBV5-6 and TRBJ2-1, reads DAGVTQSPTHLIKTRGQQVTLRCSPKSGHDTVSWYQQALGQGPQFIFQYYEEEERQRGNFPDRFSGHQFPNYSSELNVNALLLGDSALYLCASSRYRYNEQFFGPGTRLTVL.

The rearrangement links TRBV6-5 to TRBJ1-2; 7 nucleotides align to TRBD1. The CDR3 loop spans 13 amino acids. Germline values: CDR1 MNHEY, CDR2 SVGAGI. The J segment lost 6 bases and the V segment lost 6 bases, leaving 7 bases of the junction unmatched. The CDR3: CASRLTGSDGYTF. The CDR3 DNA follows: TGTGCCAGCAGGTTGACAGGGTCGGATGGCTACACCTTC.

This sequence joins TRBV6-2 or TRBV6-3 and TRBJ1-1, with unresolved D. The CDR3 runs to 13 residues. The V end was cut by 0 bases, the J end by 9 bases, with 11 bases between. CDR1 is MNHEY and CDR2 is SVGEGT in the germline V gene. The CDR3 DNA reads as TGTGCCAGCAGTTACTCGGCAGGCGCTCAAGCTTTCTTT. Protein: CASSYSAGAQAFF.

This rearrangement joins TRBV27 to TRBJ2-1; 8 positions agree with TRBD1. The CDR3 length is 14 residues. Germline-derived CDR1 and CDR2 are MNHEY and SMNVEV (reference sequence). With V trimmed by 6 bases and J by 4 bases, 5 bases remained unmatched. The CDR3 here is CASRLGQAYNEQFF. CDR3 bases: TGTGCCAGCAGGCTGGGACAGGCTTACAATGAGCAGTTCTTC.

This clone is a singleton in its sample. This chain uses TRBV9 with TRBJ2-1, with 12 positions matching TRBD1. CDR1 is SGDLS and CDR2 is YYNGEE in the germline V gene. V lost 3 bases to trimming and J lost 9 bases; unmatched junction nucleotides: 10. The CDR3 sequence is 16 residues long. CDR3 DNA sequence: TGTGCCAGCAGCGCTGTGGGGACAGGGGGCTTCGGTGAGCAGTTCTTC. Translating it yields CASSAVGTGGFGEQFF. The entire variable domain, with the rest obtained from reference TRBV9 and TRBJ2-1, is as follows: DSGVTQTPKHLITATGQRVTLRCSPRSGDLSVYWYQQSLDQGLQFLIQYYNGEERAKGNILERFSAQQFPDLHSELNLSSLELGDSALYFCASSAVGTGGFGEQFFGPGTRLTVL.

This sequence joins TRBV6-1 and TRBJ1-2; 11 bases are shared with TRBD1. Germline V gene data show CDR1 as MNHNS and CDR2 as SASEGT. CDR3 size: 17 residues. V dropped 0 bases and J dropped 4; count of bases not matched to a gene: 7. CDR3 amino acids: CASSEAGTGGWGYGYTF. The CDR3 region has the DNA TGTGCCAGCAGTGAAGCCGGGACAGGGGGTTGGGGCTATGGCTACACCTTC.

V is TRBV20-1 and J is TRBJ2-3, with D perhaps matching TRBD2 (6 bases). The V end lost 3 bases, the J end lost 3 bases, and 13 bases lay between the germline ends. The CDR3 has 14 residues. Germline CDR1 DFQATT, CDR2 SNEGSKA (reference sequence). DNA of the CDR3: TGCAGTGCTAGTTTCGGGGGTAGAACAGATACGCAGTATTTT. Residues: CSASFGGRTDTQYF.

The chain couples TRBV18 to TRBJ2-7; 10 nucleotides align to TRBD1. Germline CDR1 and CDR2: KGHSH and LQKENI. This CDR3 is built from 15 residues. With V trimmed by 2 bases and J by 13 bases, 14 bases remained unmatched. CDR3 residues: CASSPTLPGTGDTYF. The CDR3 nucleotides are TGTGCCAGCTCACCAACGCTCCCCGGGACAGGGGATACCTACTTC. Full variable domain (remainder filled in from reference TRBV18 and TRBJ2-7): NAGVMQNPRHLVRRRGQEARLRCSPMKGHSHVYWYRQLPEEGLKFMVYLQKENIIDESGMPKERFSAEFPKEGPSILRIQQVVRGDSAAYFCASSPTLPGTGDTYFGPGTRLTVT.

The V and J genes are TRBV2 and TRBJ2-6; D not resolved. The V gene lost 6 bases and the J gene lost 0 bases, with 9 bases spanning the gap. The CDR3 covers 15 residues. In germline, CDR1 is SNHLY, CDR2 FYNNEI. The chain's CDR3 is CASSVSSSGANVLTF. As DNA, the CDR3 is TGTGCCAGCAGCGTCTCGAGCTCTGGGGCCAACGTCCTGACTTTC.